This TCR beta chain was obtained from a study of CXCR3-negative and CXCR3-positive naive CD8 T cells. It was by 5' RACE with UMI labels that the TRB cDNA libraries were prepared. TCRdb reprocessed the 5' RACE reads, keeping one entry per CDR3 protein, no DNA. With 75,000 or so distinct CDR3 sequences in the sample, the ten largest clones hold roughly 1.6%. Naivety in CD8+ T cells corresponded to a CD45RO-CCR7+CD27+CD95- phenotype. CDR1 LGHNA and CDR2 YNFKEQ come from the germline V gene. The CDR3 runs 16 residues. The source is a human donor in good health. Some clones in this sample may be carry-over from other donors' samples. This chain connects TRBV4-2 to TRBJ2-1. Sequenced: naive CXCR3- CD8+ T cells from blood. The subset denotes: CD45RO-CCR7+CD27+CD95- naive CD8+ T cells lacking CXCR3 (TNR3-). The chain's CDR3 is CASSQEDATGYNEQFF.